This TCR beta chain was identified during a study of T cell repertoires in cytomegalovirus infection. This clonotype turned up a few times. As yet, its antigen is unknown. TCRdb recomputed calls from the reads with MiXCR, one row per CDR3 protein. Counted here are 640,000 or so distinct CDR3 sequences, around 30% occurring once; the ten biggest clones make up roughly 20%. The source is a human donor in good health (CMV status not recorded). Some clones in this sample may be carry-over from other donors' samples. The specimen comprised cultured PBMCs, sampled from culture after CMV antigen stimulation.

CDR3 DNA sequence: TGTGCCAGCAGCTTAGTACTAGACGATGAGCAGTTCTTC. It specifies CASSLVLDDEQFF. The J gene is TRBJ2-1, the V gene TRBV7-2; weak D call: TRBD2 (5 bases). The CDR3 is made up of 13 amino acids. The germline CDR1 and CDR2 sequences are SGHTA and FQGNSA. Between the trimmed V and J ends, which lost 1 base and 8 bases, there was a span of 9 bases.